This entry lists 5 T cell receptor beta chains sequenced from one sample in a study of blood T cells in healthy people across ages. It was with a sample-barcoded 5' primer and a J-beta primer mix that a second PCR of about 6 to 12 cycles was run. TCRdb re-derived calls from the 5' RACE reads in MiXCR, one entry per CDR3 protein. The top ten hold 30% of the sample, which has approximately 670,000 distinct CDR3 sequences, approximately 40% seen once. Sequencing was performed on blood. The receptors derive from an older man in good health.

CDR3 coding DNA: TGTGCCAGCAGCCCGACAGGGCTCGATCAGCCCCAGCATTTT. As protein: CASSPTGLDQPQHF. The gene calls are TRBV4-2 and TRBJ1-5; 7 bases are shared with TRBD1. CDR1 and CDR2 from the germline V gene are LGHNA and YNFKEQ. The CDR3 is 14 residues long. Trimming cost V 4 bases and J 5 bases; bases outside gene matches: 5.

This sequence joins TRBV15 and TRBJ2-5; 13 bases are a match to TRBD2. Germline V gives CDR1 LNHNV, CDR2 YYDKDF (reference sequence). The CDR3 extends over 19 amino acids. J lost 4 bases, V lost 2 bases, and 13 bases had no gene match. CDR3 residues: CATSRLGLAGAKLGETQYF. Written as DNA, the CDR3 is TGTGCCACCAGCAGACTAGGACTAGCGGGGGCGAAGCTGGGAGAGACCCAGTACTTC.

The V gene is TRBV20-1, the J gene TRBJ2-2; 9 bases match TRBD2. The V gene end was trimmed by 3 bases and the J gene end by 5 bases; junction bases not matched to a gene: 13. This CDR3 comprises 17 residues. CDR1 is DFQATT and CDR2 is SNEGSKA in the germline V gene (reference sequence). As DNA, the CDR3 is TGCAGTGCTAGTAACCCCTTAGCGGGAGTGGGGACCGGGGAGCTGTTTTTT. This translates into CSASNPLAGVGTGELFF.

This clonotype is medium-sized. The gene calls are TRBV29-1 and TRBJ2-7; TRBD1 matches 9 bases. The CDR3 loop spans 14 amino acids. CDR1 SQVTM and CDR2 ANQGSEA come from the germline V gene. V shed 7 bases, J shed 2 bases, and the junction held 9 bases outside the gene matches. CDR3 region: CSAGQGTPPYEQYF. The CDR3, as DNA: TGCAGCGCAGGACAGGGGACGCCCCCCTACGAGCAGTACTTC.

About this clonotype: A much larger clone lies one base from this, so it may be a read error. The chain has TRBV20-1 and TRBJ2-3; D gene unclear. The CDR3 contains 15 residues. Germline assignment: CDR1 DFQATT and CDR2 SNEGSKA (reference sequence). With 0 bases removed from V and 1 base from J, the gap between germline ends came to 11 bases. The CDR3 protein is CSARDDDRGTDTQYF. DNA for the CDR3: TGCAGTGCTAGAGACGACGACCGCGGCACAGATACGCAGTATTTT.